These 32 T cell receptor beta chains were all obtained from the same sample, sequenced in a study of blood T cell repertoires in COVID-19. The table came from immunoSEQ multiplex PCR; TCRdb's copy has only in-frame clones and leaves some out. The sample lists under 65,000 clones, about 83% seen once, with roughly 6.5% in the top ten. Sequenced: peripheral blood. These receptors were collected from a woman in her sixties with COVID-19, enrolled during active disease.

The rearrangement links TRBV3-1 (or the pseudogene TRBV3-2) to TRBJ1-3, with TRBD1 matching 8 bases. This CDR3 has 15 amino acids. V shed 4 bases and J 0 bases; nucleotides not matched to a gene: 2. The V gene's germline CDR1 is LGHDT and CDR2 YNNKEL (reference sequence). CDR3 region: CASSRTGGSGNTIYF. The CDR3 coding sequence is TGTGCCAGCAGCCGCACAGGGGGCTCTGGAAACACCATATATTTT.

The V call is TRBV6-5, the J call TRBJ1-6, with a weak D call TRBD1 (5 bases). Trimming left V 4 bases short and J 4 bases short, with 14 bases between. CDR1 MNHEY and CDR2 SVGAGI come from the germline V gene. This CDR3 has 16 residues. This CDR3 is CASSSRRGGYNSPLHF. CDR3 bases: TGTGCCAGCAGTTCCCGAAGGGGTGGATATAATTCACCCCTCCACTTT.

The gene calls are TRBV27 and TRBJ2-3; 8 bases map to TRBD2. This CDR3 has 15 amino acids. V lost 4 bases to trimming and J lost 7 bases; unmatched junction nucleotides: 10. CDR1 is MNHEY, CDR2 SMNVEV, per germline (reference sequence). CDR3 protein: CASSSTSGLTYTQYF. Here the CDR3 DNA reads TGTGCCAGCAGTTCCACTAGCGGCCTCACGTATACGCAGTATTTT.

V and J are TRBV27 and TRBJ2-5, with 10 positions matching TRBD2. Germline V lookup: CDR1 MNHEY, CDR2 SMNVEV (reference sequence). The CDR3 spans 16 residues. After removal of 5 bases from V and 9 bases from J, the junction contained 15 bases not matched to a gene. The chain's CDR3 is CASSPYGTSESGAQYF. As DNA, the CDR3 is TGTGCCAGCAGTCCCTACGGGACTAGCGAATCGGGGGCCCAGTACTTC.

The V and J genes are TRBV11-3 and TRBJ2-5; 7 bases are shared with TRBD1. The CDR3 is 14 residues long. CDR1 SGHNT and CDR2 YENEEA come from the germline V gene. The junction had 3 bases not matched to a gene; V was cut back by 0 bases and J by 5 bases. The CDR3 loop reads CASSLEGGSETQYF. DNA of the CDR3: TGTGCCAGCAGCTTAGAAGGGGGCTCCGAGACCCAGTACTTC.

This CDR3 is CASTHSENTIYF. CDR3 DNA: TGTGCCAGCACCCACAGTGAAAACACCATATATTTT. The chain uses TRBV2 and TRBJ1-3; D not resolved. This CDR3 is built from 12 residues. V was pared by 7 bases and J by 6 bases, with 10 bases between. Germline CDR1 reads SNHLY; CDR2 reads FYNNEI.

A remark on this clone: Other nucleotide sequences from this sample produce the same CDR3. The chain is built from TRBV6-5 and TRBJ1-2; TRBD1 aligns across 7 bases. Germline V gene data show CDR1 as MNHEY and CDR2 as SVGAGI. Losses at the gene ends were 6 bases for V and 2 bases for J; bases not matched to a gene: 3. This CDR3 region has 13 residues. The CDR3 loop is CASSPTGNYGYTF. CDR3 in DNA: TGTGCCAGCAGCCCGACAGGGAACTATGGCTACACCTTC.

The DNA for the CDR3 is TGTGCCACCTACTGGACTAGCGGGAGGGGCACAGATACGCAGTATTTT. It codes for CATYWTSGRGTDTQYF. V and J are TRBV10-3 and TRBJ2-3, with 15 bases lining up with TRBD2. V shed 10 bases and J 1 base; nucleotides not matched to a gene: 6. Germline-derived CDR1 and CDR2 are ENHRY and SYGVKD. This CDR3 spans 16 amino acids.

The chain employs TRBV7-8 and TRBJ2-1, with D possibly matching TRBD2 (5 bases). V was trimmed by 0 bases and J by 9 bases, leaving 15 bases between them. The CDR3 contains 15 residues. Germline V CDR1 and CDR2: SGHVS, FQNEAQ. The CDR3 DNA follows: TGTGCCAGCAGCTTAGCCCGGACTCCTACGATTGAGCAGTTCTTC. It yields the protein CASSLARTPTIEQFF.

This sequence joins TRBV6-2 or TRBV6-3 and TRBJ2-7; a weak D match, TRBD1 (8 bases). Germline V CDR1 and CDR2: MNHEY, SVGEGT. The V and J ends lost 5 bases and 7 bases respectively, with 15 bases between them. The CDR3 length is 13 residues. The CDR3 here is CASSRTGRVEQYF. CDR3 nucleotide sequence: TGTGCCAGCAGTCGGACAGGGAGGGTGGAGCAGTACTTC.

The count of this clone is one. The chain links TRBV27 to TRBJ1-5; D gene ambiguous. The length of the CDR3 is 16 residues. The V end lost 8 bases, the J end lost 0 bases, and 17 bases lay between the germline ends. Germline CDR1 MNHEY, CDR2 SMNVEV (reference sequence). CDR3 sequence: CASGLAPINSNQPQHF. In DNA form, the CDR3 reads TGTGCCAGCGGACTCGCCCCGATAAATAGCAATCAGCCCCAGCATTTT.

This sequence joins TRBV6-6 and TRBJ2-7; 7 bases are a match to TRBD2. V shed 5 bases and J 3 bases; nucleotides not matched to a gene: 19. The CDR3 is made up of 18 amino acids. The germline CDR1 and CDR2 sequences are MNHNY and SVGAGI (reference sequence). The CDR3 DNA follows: TGTGCCAGCAGTCCCAGTCGGGGGGAGGGCCAGACAAACTACGAGCAGTACTTC. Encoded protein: CASSPSRGEGQTNYEQYF.

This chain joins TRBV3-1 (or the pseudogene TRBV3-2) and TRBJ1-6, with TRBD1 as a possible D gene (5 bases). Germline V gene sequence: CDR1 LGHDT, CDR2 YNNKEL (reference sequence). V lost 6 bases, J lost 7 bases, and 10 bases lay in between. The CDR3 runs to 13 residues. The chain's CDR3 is CASSGRANSPLHF. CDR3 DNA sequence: TGTGCCAGCAGTGGCAGGGCGAATTCACCCCTCCACTTT.

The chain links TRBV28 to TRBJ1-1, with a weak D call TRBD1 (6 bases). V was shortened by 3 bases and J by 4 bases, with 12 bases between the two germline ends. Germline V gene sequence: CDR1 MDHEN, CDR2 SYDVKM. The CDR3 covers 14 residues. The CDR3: CASSFSGEGTEAFF. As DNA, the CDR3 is TGTGCCAGCAGTTTTTCAGGGGAGGGCACTGAAGCTTTCTTT.

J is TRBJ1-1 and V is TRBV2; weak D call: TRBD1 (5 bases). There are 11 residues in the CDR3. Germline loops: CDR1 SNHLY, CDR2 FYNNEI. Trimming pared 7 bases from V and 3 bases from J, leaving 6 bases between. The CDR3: CASIRDTEAFF. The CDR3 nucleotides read TGTGCCAGCATCAGGGACACTGAAGCTTTCTTT. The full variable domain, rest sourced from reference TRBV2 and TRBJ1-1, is EPEVTQTPSHQVTQMGQEVILRCVPISNHLYFYWYRQILGQKVEFLVSFYNNEISEKSEIFDDQFSVERPDGSNFTLKIRSTKLEDSAMYFCASIRDTEAFFGQGTRLTVV.

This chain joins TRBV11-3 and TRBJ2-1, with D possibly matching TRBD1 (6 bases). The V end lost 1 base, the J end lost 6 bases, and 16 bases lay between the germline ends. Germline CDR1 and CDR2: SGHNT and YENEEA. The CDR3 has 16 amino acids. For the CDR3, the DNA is TGTGCCAGCAGCTTAGGGGGGACAAAGCCAGGCAATGAGCAGTTCTTC. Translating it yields CASSLGGTKPGNEQFF.

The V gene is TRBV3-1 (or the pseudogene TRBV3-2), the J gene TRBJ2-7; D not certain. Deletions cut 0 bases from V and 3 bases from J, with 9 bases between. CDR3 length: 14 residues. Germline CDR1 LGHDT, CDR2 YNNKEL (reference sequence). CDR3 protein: CASSQDRAVYEQYF. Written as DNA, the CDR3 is TGTGCCAGCAGCCAAGATCGAGCCGTCTACGAGCAGTACTTC.

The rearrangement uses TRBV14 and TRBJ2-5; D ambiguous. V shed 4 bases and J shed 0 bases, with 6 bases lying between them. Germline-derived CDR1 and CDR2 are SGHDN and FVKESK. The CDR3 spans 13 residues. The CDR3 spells CASSPLYQETQYF. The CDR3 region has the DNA TGTGCCAGCAGCCCCCTGTACCAAGAGACCCAGTACTTC.

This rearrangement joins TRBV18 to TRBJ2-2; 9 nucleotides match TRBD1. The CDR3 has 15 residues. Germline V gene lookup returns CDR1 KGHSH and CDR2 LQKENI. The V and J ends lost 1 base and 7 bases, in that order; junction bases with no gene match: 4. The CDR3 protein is CASSPRDRAIGELFF. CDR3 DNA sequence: TGTGCCAGCTCACCACGGGACAGGGCAATCGGGGAGCTGTTTTTT.

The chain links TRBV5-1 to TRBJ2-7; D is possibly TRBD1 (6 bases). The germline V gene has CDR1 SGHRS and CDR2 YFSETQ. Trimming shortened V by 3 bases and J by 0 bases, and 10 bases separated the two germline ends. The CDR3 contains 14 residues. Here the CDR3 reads CASSSLQGSYEQYF. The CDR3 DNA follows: TGCGCCAGCAGCTCCCTACAGGGCTCCTACGAGCAGTACTTC.

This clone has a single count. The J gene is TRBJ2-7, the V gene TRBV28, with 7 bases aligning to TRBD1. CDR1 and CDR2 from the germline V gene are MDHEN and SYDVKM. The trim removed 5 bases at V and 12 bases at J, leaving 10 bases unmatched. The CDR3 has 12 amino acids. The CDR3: CASSTGTVSWYF. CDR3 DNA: TGTGCCAGCAGTACAGGGACAGTCTCTTGGTACTTC.

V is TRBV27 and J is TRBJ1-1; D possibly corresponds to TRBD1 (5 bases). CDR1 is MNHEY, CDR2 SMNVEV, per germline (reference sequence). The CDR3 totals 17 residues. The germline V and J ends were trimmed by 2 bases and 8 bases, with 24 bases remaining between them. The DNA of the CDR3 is TGTGCCAGCAGTTTACGTAGTACAGGCCTCGAACACTGGGAAGCTTTCTTT. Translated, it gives CASSLRSTGLEHWEAFF.

The CDR3 coding sequence is TGTGCCAGTACGACAGGGATCTACGAGCAGTACTTC. Amino acid sequence: CASTTGIYEQYF. The gene calls are TRBV7-9 and TRBJ2-7; TRBD1 matches 7 bases. The V and J ends lost 9 bases and 3 bases, in that order; junction bases with no gene match: 5. Germline lookup yields CDR1 SEHNR and CDR2 FQNEAQ (reference sequence). The CDR3 covers 12 residues.

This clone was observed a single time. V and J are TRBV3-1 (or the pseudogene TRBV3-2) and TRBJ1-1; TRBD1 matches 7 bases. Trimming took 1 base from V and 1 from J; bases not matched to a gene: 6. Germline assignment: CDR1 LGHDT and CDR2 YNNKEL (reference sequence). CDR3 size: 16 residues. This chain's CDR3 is CASSQVQGTRNTEAFF. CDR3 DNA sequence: TGTGCCAGCAGCCAAGTACAGGGGACTCGGAACACTGAAGCTTTCTTT.

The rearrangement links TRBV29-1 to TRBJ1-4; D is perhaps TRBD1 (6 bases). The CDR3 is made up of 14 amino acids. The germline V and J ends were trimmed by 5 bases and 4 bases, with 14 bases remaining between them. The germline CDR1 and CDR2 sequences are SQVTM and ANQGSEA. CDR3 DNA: TGCAGCGTTTTGCTCGACAGGAGTAATGAAAAACTGTTTTTT. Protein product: CSVLLDRSNEKLFF.

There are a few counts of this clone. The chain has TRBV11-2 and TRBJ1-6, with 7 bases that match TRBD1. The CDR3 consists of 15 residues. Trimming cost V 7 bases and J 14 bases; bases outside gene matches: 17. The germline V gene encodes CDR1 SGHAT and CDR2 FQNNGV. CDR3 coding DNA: TGTGCCAGCATCCAAGGGGCAGGGGGAAGTGGAACCCTCCACTTT. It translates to CASIQGAGGSGTLHF.

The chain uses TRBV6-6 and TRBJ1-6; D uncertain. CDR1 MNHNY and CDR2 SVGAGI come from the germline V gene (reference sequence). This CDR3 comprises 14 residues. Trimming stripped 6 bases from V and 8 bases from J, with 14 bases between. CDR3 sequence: CASRFWVQDSPLHF. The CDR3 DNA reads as TGTGCCAGCAGGTTCTGGGTGCAGGATTCACCCCTCCACTTT.

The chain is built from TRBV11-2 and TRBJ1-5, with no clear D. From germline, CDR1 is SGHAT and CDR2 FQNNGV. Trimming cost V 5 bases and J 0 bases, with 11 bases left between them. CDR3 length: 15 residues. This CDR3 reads CASSLDTDSNQPQHF. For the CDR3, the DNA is TGTGCCAGCAGCCTCGACACAGATAGCAATCAGCCCCAGCATTTT.

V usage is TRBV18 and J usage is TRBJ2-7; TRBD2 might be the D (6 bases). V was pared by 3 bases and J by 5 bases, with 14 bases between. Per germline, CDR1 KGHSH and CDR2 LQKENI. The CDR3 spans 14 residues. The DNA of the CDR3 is TGTGCCAGCTCACCGGCTAGCGAATGGGACGAGCAGTACTTC. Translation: CASSPASEWDEQYF.

The chain's CDR3 is CASSAGQGNNEKLFF. For the CDR3, the DNA is TGTGCCAGCAGCGCGGGACAGGGTAATAATGAAAAACTGTTTTTT. This chain connects TRBV7-9 to TRBJ1-4, with 9 bases aligning to TRBD1. Germline CDR1 and CDR2: SEHNR and FQNEAQ (reference sequence). The CDR3 sequence is 15 residues long. V was pared by 5 bases and J by 4 bases, with 5 bases of the junction left unmatched.

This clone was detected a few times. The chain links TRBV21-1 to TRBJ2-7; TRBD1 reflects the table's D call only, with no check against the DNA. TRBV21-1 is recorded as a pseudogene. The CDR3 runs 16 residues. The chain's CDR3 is CASSNRNRTHTNEQYF. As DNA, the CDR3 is TGTGCCAGCAGCAACAGAAACAGGACCCACACCAACGAGCAGTACTTC.

CDR3 DNA: TGTGCCAGCAGTACCAGGGGTTTCTACGAGCAGTACTTC. It specifies CASSTRGFYEQYF. The J gene is TRBJ2-7, the V gene TRBV28; possibly TRBD1 for D (6 bases). Germline CDR1 MDHEN, CDR2 SYDVKM. Trimming shortened V by 5 bases and J by 3 bases, and 11 bases separated the two germline ends. The CDR3 extends over 13 amino acids.